Presented here are 8 T cell receptor beta chains from one specimen sequenced in a study of T cell changes during pregnancy in multiple sclerosis. This table comes from immunoSEQ multiplex PCR, and its TCRdb copy is limited to in-frame clones, with some not included. The sample contains roughly 22,000 clones, more than 70% of which appear only once. This material consisted of CD4+ T cells from peripheral blood mononuclear cells, taken in the first trimester of pregnancy. These receptors originate from a female donor in good health, enrolled as a control in a pregnancy study.

A few counts support this clone. This chain connects TRBV6-6 to TRBJ2-7; 7 nucleotides align to TRBD1. Germline V gene data show CDR1 as MNHNY and CDR2 as SVGAGI (reference sequence). The V and J ends lost 4 bases and 3 bases, in that order; junction bases with no gene match: 3. This CDR3 has 13 residues. CDR3 in DNA: TGTGCCAGCAGTTGGTCAGGGGGCTACGAGCAGTACTTC. This sequence encodes CASSWSGGYEQYF.

The chain uses TRBV4-1 and TRBJ2-2; 8 nucleotides agree with TRBD1. J gave up 9 bases and V 3 bases, and 3 bases lay outside the gene matches. The CDR3 contains 13 residues. The germline V gene has CDR1 MGHRA and CDR2 YSYEKL. The CDR3 here is CASSQRQGWELFF. CDR3 nucleotides: TGCGCCAGCAGCCAGAGACAGGGGTGGGAGCTGTTTTTT.

The CDR3 nucleotides read TGTGCCATGGGGGCGAGAGGGGCGAATATGAACACTGAAGCTTTCTTT. Amino acid sequence: CAMGARGANMNTEAFF. The chain couples TRBV10-3 to TRBJ1-1; possibly TRBD1 for D (6 bases). From germline, CDR1 is ENHRY and CDR2 SYGVKD. Deletions cut 9 bases from V and 0 bases from J, with 20 bases between. The CDR3 runs to 16 residues.

The chain combines TRBV5-4 with TRBJ1-3, with TRBD1 matching 7 bases. The ends lost 9 bases at V and 0 bases at J; junction bases unmatched: 9. Germline-derived CDR1 and CDR2 are SGHNT and YYREEE (reference sequence). The CDR3 length is 15 residues. The CDR3: CATTTGTSSGNTIYF. CDR3 nucleotide sequence: TGTGCCACTACGACAGGGACAAGCTCTGGAAACACCATATATTTT.

V gene TRBV5-1 combines with J gene TRBJ2-3; no reliable D call. Germline V gene sequence: CDR1 SGHRS, CDR2 YFSETQ. The CDR3 is 14 amino acids. V was shortened by 2 bases and J by 4 bases, with 11 bases between the two germline ends. The CDR3, as DNA: TGCGCCAGCAGCTTATTAGAAACGGCAGATACGCAGTATTTT. As protein: CASSLLETADTQYF.

The chain recombines TRBV7-3 with TRBJ1-1; 7 bases map to TRBD1. Germline V gives CDR1 SGHTA, CDR2 FQGTGA. Losses at the gene ends were 5 bases for V and 1 base for J; bases not matched to a gene: 4. The CDR3 has 14 amino acids. The CDR3 region is CASSPTGRNTEAFF. In nucleotides, the CDR3 is TGTGCCAGCAGCCCGACAGGGAGGAACACTGAAGCTTTCTTT.

V usage is TRBV2 and J usage is TRBJ2-1; the D is unclear. This CDR3 has 11 residues. From germline, CDR1 is SNHLY and CDR2 FYNNEI. V was shortened by 6 bases and J by 7 bases, with 7 bases between the two germline ends. CDR3 sequence (DNA): TGTGCCAGCAGATACAATAATGAGCAGTTCTTC. It codes for CASRYNNEQFF.

This rearrangement joins TRBV28 to TRBJ2-3; 11 bases agree with TRBD2. Germline CDR1 MDHEN, CDR2 SYDVKM. Unmatched junction bases numbered 5, after V lost 2 bases and J lost 1 base. This CDR3 region has 17 residues. The chain's CDR3 is CASSLSGSGRGTDTQYF. As DNA, the CDR3 is TGTGCCAGCAGTTTAAGTGGTAGCGGGAGGGGCACAGATACGCAGTATTTT.